A selection of T cell receptor beta chains follows, all from one sample in a study of blood T cell repertoires in COVID-19. Sequencing was performed with immunoSEQ multiplex PCR; in TCRdb, only in-frame clones are kept and a portion is missing. This table holds around 100,000 clones, 91% found once. The sample consisted of peripheral blood. Every receptor here comes from a man aged 50 to 60 with acute or convalescent COVID-19. Both conserved end residues are part of each CDR3. Fields, in order: D gene, J gene, clone size, V gene, CDR3 protein, CDR3 DNA. D genes are given only for firm matches. Size is stated for part of the rows, as once, few or many counts, or as a class when the clone is expanded.

>NA|TRBJ1-6|NA|TRBV7-9
CASSRTNSPLHF
TGTGCCAGCAGTAGGACAAATTCACCCCTCCACTTT
>TRBD1|TRBJ1-1|NA|TRBV20-1
CSASDRGDTEAFF
TGCAGTGCTAGTGACAGGGGGGACACTGAAGCTTTCTTT
>TRBD2|TRBJ2-1|NA|TRBV27
CASSPRGGGGNEQFF
TGTGCCAGCAGTCCCCGGGGGGGAGGCGGCAATGAGCAGTTCTTC
>NA|TRBJ1-3|NA|TRBV5-1
CASSLAPQGTISGNTIYF
TGCGCCAGCAGCTTGGCCCCCCAGGGAACGATCTCTGGAAACACCATATATTTT
>NA|TRBJ1-2|NA|TRBV5-4
CASSSYYGYTF
TGTGCCAGCAGCTCTTACTATGGCTACACCTTC
>NA|TRBJ1-1|NA|TRBV7-3
CASSLSRSNTEAFF
TGTGCCAGCAGCTTAAGTCGGTCTAACACTGAAGCTTTCTTT
>NA|TRBJ1-2|NA|TRBV14
CASSQERYGYTF
TGTGCCAGCAGCCAAGAGCGCTATGGCTACACCTTC
>TRBD1|TRBJ2-5|NA|TRBV6-2/TRBV6-3
CASSWGQRKETQYF
TGTGCCAGCAGTTGGGGACAGAGGAAAGAGACCCAGTACTTC
>TRBD1|TRBJ1-1|NA|TRBV10-3
CAISELQGEAEAFF
TGTGCCATCAGTGAGCTACAGGGGGAGGCTGAAGCTTTCTTT
>TRBD1|TRBJ2-3|NA|TRBV18
CASSPATGGRISDTQYF
TGTGCCAGCTCACCAGCGACAGGGGGTCGTATTTCGGATACGCAGTATTTT
>TRBD2|TRBJ2-3|NA|TRBV7-9
CASTPPGTTRRDTQYF
TGTGCCAGCACCCCCCCCGGGACTACGAGGAGAGATACGCAGTATTTT
>NA|TRBJ1-1|NA|TRBV19
CASSINGQTNTEAFF
TGTGCCAGTAGTATAAATGGGCAAACGAACACTGAAGCTTTCTTT
>NA|TRBJ1-1|few|TRBV7-9
CASSHPDTEAFF
TGTGCCAGCAGCCACCCAGACACTGAAGCTTTCTTT
>NA|TRBJ1-2|NA|TRBV7-2
CASSLGYPGGGYTF
TGTGCCAGCAGCTTAGGGTACCCTGGCGGAGGCTACACCTTC
>NA|TRBJ1-2|NA|TRBV28
CASSFRYGYTF
TGTGCCAGCAGTTTTCGCTATGGCTACACCTTC
>TRBD2|TRBJ2-7|once|TRBV20-1
CSASQLADEQYF
TGCAGTGCTAGTCAACTAGCGGACGAGCAGTACTTC
>TRBD1|TRBJ2-7|NA|TRBV7-6
CASSFRDRGSYEQYF
TGTGCCAGCAGCTTCCGGGACAGGGGCTCCTACGAGCAGTACTTC
>TRBD1|TRBJ1-1|NA|TRBV7-9
CASSSDRGHNTEAFF
TGTGCCAGCAGCAGTGACAGGGGGCATAACACTGAAGCTTTCTTT
>NA|TRBJ1-2|NA|TRBV30
CAWSYTGYGYTF
TGTGCCTGGAGTTACACAGGGTATGGCTACACCTTC
>TRBD1|TRBJ1-2|NA|TRBV7-6
CASSLAPQGAGGYTF
TGTGCCAGCAGCTTAGCCCCACAGGGGGCAGGGGGCTACACCTTC
>TRBD1|TRBJ2-4|NA|TRBV5-4
CASSLAGQAGYF
TGTGCCAGCAGCTTGGCAGGACAGGCCGGGTACTTC
>NA|TRBJ1-1|once|TRBV9
CASSVGLGTWAGNTEAFF
TGTGCCAGCAGCGTAGGATTAGGCACATGGGCCGGGAACACTGAAGCTTTCTTT
>NA|TRBJ2-5|NA|TRBV4-1
CASSQDEDRQYF
TGCGCCAGCAGCCAAGATGAGGATCGCCAGTACTTC
>TRBD1|TRBJ2-2|NA|TRBV5-1
CASSEQGESTGELFF
TGCGCCAGCAGCGAACAGGGGGAGAGCACCGGGGAGCTGTTTTTT
>TRBD2|TRBJ2-3|NA|TRBV2
CASRPSGGWADTQYF
TGTGCCAGCAGACCTAGCGGGGGGTGGGCAGATACGCAGTATTTT
>TRBD1|TRBJ1-4|NA|TRBV5-1
CASSLRKGAIGTGGIEKLFF
TGCGCCAGCAGCTTGAGAAAGGGTGCGATTGGTACAGGGGGCATTGAAAAACTGTTTTTT
>NA|TRBJ2-1|NA|TRBV15
CATSREAGRSLNEQFF
TGTGCCACCAGCAGAGAGGCGGGCCGGTCCCTCAATGAGCAGTTCTTC
>NA|TRBJ1-2|NA|TRBV6-2/TRBV6-3
CASSYVSVNYGYTF
TGTGCCAGCAGTTATGTGTCCGTGAACTATGGCTACACCTTC
>NA|TRBJ1-1|NA|TRBV6-5
CASSYSQGNTEAFF
TGTGCCAGCAGTTACTCGCAGGGTAACACTGAAGCTTTCTTT
>TRBD2|TRBJ2-1|NA|TRBV11-3
CASSFGLAGGQSEQFF
TGTGCCAGCAGCTTCGGACTAGCGGGGGGGCAAAGTGAGCAGTTCTTC
>TRBD1|TRBJ1-5|few|TRBV4-1
CASSQGTGGNQPQHF
TGCGCCAGCAGCCAAGGGACAGGGGGAAATCAGCCCCAGCATTTT
>TRBD1|TRBJ2-7|NA|TRBV11-2
CASSSWDRGRYEQYF
TGTGCCAGCAGCTCCTGGGACAGGGGACGGTACGAGCAGTACTTC
>NA|TRBJ2-6|NA|TRBV4-1
CASSQATQFSGANVLTF
TGCGCCAGCAGCCAAGCGACACAGTTCTCTGGGGCCAACGTCCTGACTTTC
>NA|TRBJ1-5|NA|TRBV30
CAWGDFQGNQPQHF
TGTGCCTGGGGTGACTTCCAAGGCAATCAGCCCCAGCATTTT
>TRBD1|TRBJ2-7|NA|TRBV15
CATSIAPGTGYEQYF
TGTGCCACCAGCATTGCCCCCGGGACAGGGTACGAGCAGTACTTC
>NA|TRBJ2-3|NA|TRBV12-3/TRBV12-4
CASSFGGDTQYF
TGTGCCAGCAGTTTCGGAGGGGATACGCAGTATTTT
>NA|TRBJ2-3|once|TRBV7-9
CASSLSSSPMLGDTQYF
TGTGCCAGCAGCTTATCGTCTAGCCCTATGCTCGGGGATACGCAGTATTTT
>NA|TRBJ1-1|NA|TRBV5-1
CASSSYSLNTEAFF
TGCGCCAGCAGCTCCTATTCTTTGAACACTGAAGCTTTCTTT
>NA|TRBJ1-3|once|TRBV12-5
CASGFQGAGNTIYF
TGTGCTAGTGGCTTTCAGGGCGCTGGAAACACCATATATTTT
>NA|TRBJ1-1|NA|TRBV5-6
CASSFRGSNTEAFF
TGTGCCAGCAGCTTTCGGGGGTCGAACACTGAAGCTTTCTTT
>TRBD1|TRBJ2-7|NA|TRBV5-1
CASSLATGYGSYEQYF
TGCGCCAGCAGCTTGGCGACAGGGTACGGGTCCTACGAGCAGTACTTC
>TRBD1|TRBJ2-7|once|TRBV5-4
CASSFGQGPYEQYF
TGTGCCAGCAGCTTTGGACAGGGTCCCTACGAGCAGTACTTC
>NA|TRBJ2-5|NA|TRBV30
CAWSVLETQYF
TGTGCCTGGAGTGTACTAGAGACCCAGTACTTC
>TRBD1|TRBJ2-5|NA|TRBV2
CASSEALLGQMYQETQYF
TGTGCCAGCAGTGAAGCGCTTCTGGGACAGATGTACCAAGAGACCCAGTACTTC
>NA|TRBJ2-1|NA|TRBV7-9
CASSSGPGIPEQFF
TGTGCCAGCAGCTCCGGCCCGGGGATCCCCGAGCAGTTCTTC
>TRBD1|TRBJ1-1|NA|TRBV11-3
CASSPRTGMNTEAFF
TGTGCCAGCAGCCCCAGGACAGGGATGAACACTGAAGCTTTCTTT
>NA|TRBJ1-6|NA|TRBV3-1/TRBV3-2
CASSNIRRTRTNNSPLHF
TGTGCCAGCAGCAACATCAGACGGACACGAACTAATAATTCACCCCTCCACTTT
>TRBD1|TRBJ1-5|NA|TRBV19
CASRISQGAGQPQHF
TGTGCCAGTAGGATCAGCCAGGGGGCCGGGCAGCCCCAGCATTTT
>TRBD1|TRBJ2-7|NA|TRBV10-3
CAIGQGGYEQYF
TGTGCCATAGGACAGGGAGGCTACGAGCAGTACTTC
>NA|TRBJ1-1|once|TRBV28
CASSLLGAGSTEAFF
TGTGCCAGCAGTTTATTGGGAGCCGGGAGCACTGAAGCTTTCTTT
>TRBD1|TRBJ2-2|once|TRBV5-1
CASILGTANTGELFF
TGCGCCAGCATCCTCGGGACAGCGAACACCGGGGAGCTGTTTTTT
>NA|TRBJ2-7|NA|TRBV18
CASSQGGGNYEQYF
TGTGCCAGCTCTCAGGGGGGCGGAAACTACGAGCAGTACTTC
>NA|TRBJ1-2|once|TRBV27
CASSLFGRGSGYTF
TGTGCCAGCAGTTTATTTGGTAGAGGGTCTGGCTACACCTTC
>NA|TRBJ1-2|once|TRBV28
CASKTGSLLYGYTF
TGTGCCAGCAAGACAGGTTCCCTTCTCTATGGCTACACCTTC
>NA|TRBJ2-7|NA|TRBV7-9
CASSARQPGEQYF
TGTGCCAGCAGCGCTCGACAGCCAGGGGAGCAGTACTTC
>NA|TRBJ2-7|NA|TRBV27
CASKESLSPLYEQYF
TGTGCCAGCAAAGAGTCTTTAAGCCCTTTATACGAGCAGTACTTC